This T cell receptor (beta chain) originates from a study of blood T cell repertoires in COVID-19 (TCRdb year 2020). As for the study more broadly: Samples covering the acute and convalescent phases of COVID-19 were provided by collaborators in the United States, Italy and Spain. Where available, HLA class I and class II types were taken from metadata supplied by the sample provider and were not determined by assay-based typing. A freely available public database, intended as a resource for researchers studying the immune response to SARS-CoV-2, is where the repertoires were released. The prospective study material was composed of cDNA or gDNA derived from T cells, B-cell-depleted T cells, or PBMCs. Samples were obtained from the ongoing ImmuneRACE study (first 160 participants) and from 1,254 subjects provided by 6 global collaborators. Subjects who had been exposed to COVID-19, were actively infected with it, or had recovered from it provided the deeply sampled blood TCRbeta repertoires that made up the dataset. A de-identified subject ID, COVID-19 status, age in years and sex were almost always included in the sample metadata. Broad study findings and their caveats: How much clinical and demographic metadata was included differed by source and by participant, and the metadata was provided uncurated.

TCRbeta CDR3 regions were amplified from genomic DNA by means of the immunoSEQ Assay, a bias-controlled multiplex PCR. On the authors' methods: Nucleated cell counts per sample were estimated from amplification of reference gene primers within the assay. Sequence reads were collapsed and filtered to measure the absolute abundance of every unique TCRbeta CDR3 rearrangement. For each sample, productive Simpson clonality was calculated by taking the square root of Simpson's diversity index across productive rearrangements. TCRdb provides this immuneACCESS table in a form limited to in-frame rearrangements. Some clones are lacking; in checked studies, under half of them reflect an unresolved V gene, and why the rest are absent is not known. Clone size and the V and J calls come from that table; the DNA yielded D and trimming. The sample includes around 250,000 clones, with more than 75% observed a single time. The ten largest clones take up 5.5% to 6% of the sample.

One collaborating source in Seattle enrolled patients during active infection and followed them longitudinally through the course of disease. Each collaborating institution followed its own protocols to collect whole blood in K2EDTA tubes. For TCRbeta analysis, collaborators shipped samples in one of three forms: frozen whole blood, isolated PBMCs, or DNA extracted from either of those sample types. Of note for this clone: Its antigen remains unidentified. Per-base qualities were not stored, and no clone one base away is much larger. Other DNA sequences in the sample encode the same CDR3.

The junction carries 7 bases between V and J, which are trimmed by 0 bases and 8 bases respectively. In the germline V gene, CDR1 corresponds to MNHNS and CDR2 to SASEGT. The CDR3 contains 13 residues, cysteine and phenylalanine counted. Only the CDR3 DNA stays, 39 bases, in frame from base 1. This clonotype was obtained from a woman aged 80 or over with COVID-19, enrolled during active disease. Material for sequencing was peripheral blood. The chain employs TRBV6-1 and TRBJ1-4; 5 matching bases give a weak D call of TRBD1. The encoded CDR3 is CASSEARGEKLFF. The sequenced DNA is TGTGCCAGCAGTGAAGCAAGGGGAGAAAAACTGTTTTTT.